This is a list of T cell receptor beta chains from one sample in a study of breast tumors, draining lymph nodes, adjacent tissues. TCRdb re-analysed the multiplex PCR reads in MiXCR, keeping a single row per CDR3 protein. This table has around 130,000 distinct CDR3 sequences, 21% appearing once. The material sequenced was axillary lymph node tissue. All receptors derive from a female donor with breast cancer. Some clones in this sample may be carry-over from other donors' samples. CDR3s include the opening cysteine and the closing phenylalanine or tryptophan. The D gene is left open where the match is weak. The size entry is marked missing in some rows and otherwise reads once, few, many or a size class.

D gene	V gene	J gene	clone size	CDR3 protein	CDR3 DNA
NA	TRBV30	TRBJ2-1	few	CAWSGASSYNEQFF	TGTGCCTGGAGTGGCGCGAGCTCCTACAATGAGCAGTTCTTC
NA	TRBV28	TRBJ1-4	many	CASSPGLGNEKLFF	TGTGCCAGCAGTCCAGGGCTGGGTAATGAAAAACTGTTTTTT
TRBD2	TRBV27	TRBJ2-1	many	CASSFPGLAVQFF	TGTGCCAGCAGTTTTCCGGGACTAGCGGTGCAGTTCTTC
TRBD2	TRBV7-3	TRBJ2-7	many	CASSRTSGPYEQYF	TGTGCCAGCAGCCGGACTAGCGGCCCCTACGAGCAGTACTTC
TRBD1	TRBV7-2	TRBJ2-4	few	CASSLPGTVLAKNIQYF	TGTGCCAGCAGCTTACCGGGGACAGTACTAGCCAAAAACATTCAGTACTTC
NA	TRBV7-2	TRBJ1-5	many	CASRLVGQNSNQPQHF	TGTGCCAGCAGGTTGGTGGGGCAGAATAGCAATCAGCCCCAGCATTTT
NA	TRBV28	TRBJ2-7	many	CASRPRLGQQEQYF	TGTGCCAGCAGACCCCGCCTTGGACAGCAGGAGCAGTACTTC
TRBD2	TRBV20-1	TRBJ2-4	NA	CSARPSGGNIQYF	TGCAGTGCTAGACCTAGCGGGGGAAACATTCAGTACTTC
TRBD2	TRBV11-2	TRBJ2-7	many	CASSLAAGDLYEQYF	TGTGCCAGCAGCTTAGCGGCGGGGGACCTTTACGAGCAGTACTTC
NA	TRBV20-1	TRBJ2-7	many	CSAYGDGGPYEQYF	TGCAGTGCGTATGGGGACGGCGGCCCCTACGAGCAGTACTTC
NA	TRBV30	TRBJ2-3	many	CAWSVWAASTDTQYF	TGTGCCTGGAGTGTTTGGGCTGCTAGCACAGATACGCAGTATTTT
TRBD1	TRBV2	TRBJ2-1	many	CASRGQGAYNEQFF	TGTGCCAGCAGGGGACAGGGGGCCTACAATGAGCAGTTCTTC
NA	TRBV12-3/TRBV12-4	TRBJ2-1	many	CASSPLGGVYNEQFF	TGTGCCAGCAGTCCCCTCGGCGGGGTTTACAATGAGCAGTTCTTC
NA	TRBV27	TRBJ1-1	NA	CASSPHPNTEAFF	TGTGCCAGCAGTCCACACCCGAACACTGAAGCTTTCTTT
NA	TRBV28	TRBJ2-1	few	CASSFSGALSSEQFF	TGTGCCAGCAGTTTTTCGGGGGCGCTCAGCAGTGAGCAGTTCTTC
NA	TRBV27	TRBJ2-3	few	CASSNRGSADTQYF	TGTGCCAGCTCTAACCGGGGAAGCGCAGATACGCAGTATTTT
NA	TRBV6-1	TRBJ2-2	many	CASSWAGGELFF	TGTGCCAGCAGCTGGGCGGGCGGTGAGCTGTTTTTT
NA	TRBV7-9	TRBJ2-2	many	CASSLVGGGTGELFF	TGTGCCAGCAGCTTAGTCGGGGGTGGCACCGGGGAGCTGTTTTTT
NA	TRBV18	TRBJ2-2	NA	CASSPPRGLNTGELFF	TGTGCCAGCTCACCACCGAGAGGGCTAAACACCGGGGAGCTGTTTTTT
TRBD1	TRBV27	TRBJ2-7	many	CASSWGQGFTYEQYF	TGTGCCAGCAGCTGGGGACAGGGCTTTACCTACGAGCAGTACTTC
NA	TRBV20-1	TRBJ1-5	many	CSARPGGFSNQPQHF	TGCAGTGCTAGACCCGGGGGCTTTAGCAATCAGCCCCAGCATTTT
NA	TRBV9	TRBJ2-7	many	CASSSGTAVDLAQYF	TGTGCCAGCAGCTCCGGGACCGCCGTTGATTTGGCGCAGTACTTC
NA	TRBV10-3	TRBJ1-2	many	CAISERAGTTPYTF	TGTGCCATCAGTGAGAGGGCAGGGACCACGCCATACACCTTC
NA	TRBV28	TRBJ2-1	few	CASSLSISNEQFF	TGTGCCAGCAGTTTATCTATAAGCAATGAGCAGTTCTTC
NA	TRBV2	TRBJ2-7	NA	CDSSEDGDYEQYF	TGTGATAGCAGCGAAGACGGGGACTACGAGCAGTACTTC
TRBD1	TRBV6-2/TRBV6-3	TRBJ2-1	many	CASSRGQGARNEQFF	TGTGCCAGCAGCCGGGGACAGGGGGCGCGTAATGAGCAGTTCTTC
TRBD2	TRBV28	TRBJ2-5	NA	CATQAGGTIETQYF	TGTGCCACCCAGGCGGGGGGGACGATAGAGACCCAGTACTTC
NA	TRBV6-1	TRBJ2-1	NA	CASSDPGAKAYNEQFF	TGTGCCAGCAGTGATCCAGGGGCGAAAGCCTACAATGAGCAGTTCTTC
NA	TRBV12-3/TRBV12-4	TRBJ2-5	many	CASSLARETQYF	TGTGCCAGCAGCCTAGCGCGAGAGACCCAGTACTTC
NA	TRBV7-9	TRBJ1-4	many	CASSLEGGEKLFF	TGTGCCAGCAGCCTAGAGGGTGGTGAAAAACTGTTTTTT
NA	TRBV7-3	TRBJ1-2	many	CASQSGAGVYGYTF	TGTGCCAGCCAAAGCGGGGCAGGGGTCTATGGCTACACCTTC
NA	TRBV27	TRBJ1-2	NA	CASSLWGASGYGCTF	TGTGCCAGCAGTTTATGGGGGGCGAGTGGCTATGGCTGCACCTTC
TRBD1	TRBV28	TRBJ1-2	few	CASTAPDRANYGYTF	TGTGCCAGCACCGCCCCGGACAGGGCAAACTATGGCTACACCTTC
NA	TRBV2	TRBJ2-3	many	CATVADFSTDTQYF	TGTGCCACAGTAGCGGACTTTAGCACAGATACGCAGTATTTT
NA	TRBV5-1	TRBJ2-3	many	CASSVSDYTDTQYF	TGCGCCAGCAGCGTGTCGGACTACACAGATACGCAGTATTTT
NA	TRBV27	TRBJ1-2	many	CASRDSYYGYTF	TGTGCCAGCAGGGACAGTTACTATGGCTACACCTTC
TRBD2	TRBV5-1	TRBJ2-5	many	CASRHTMGLAGQETQYF	TGCGCCAGCAGACACACCATGGGACTAGCGGGACAAGAGACCCAGTACTTC
TRBD2	TRBV7-8	TRBJ2-7	many	CASSLRSRAASGTYEQYF	TGTGCCAGCAGCTTAAGATCGCGGGCGGCTAGCGGAACTTACGAGCAGTACTTC
NA	TRBV15	TRBJ2-3	many	CATSGRDVATDTQYF	TGTGCCACCAGCGGCCGGGACGTCGCCACAGATACGCAGTATTTT
NA	TRBV19	TRBJ2-1	many	CASSKYGGLWPYNEQFF	TGTGCCAGTAGTAAATACGGGGGCCTTTGGCCCTACAATGAGCAGTTCTTC
TRBD2	TRBV10-1	TRBJ2-7	many	CASRSGLAGDEQYF	TGCGCCAGCAGGAGCGGACTAGCGGGAGATGAGCAGTACTTC
TRBD1	TRBV4-1	TRBJ2-5	many	CASSQEDRAGETQYF	TGCGCCAGCAGCCAAGAGGACAGGGCAGGAGAGACCCAGTACTTC
TRBD2	TRBV14	TRBJ2-1	many	CASSHQHLGTIDNEQFF	TGTGCCAGCAGCCACCAACACCTCGGGACTATCGACAATGAGCAGTTCTTC
NA	TRBV20-1	TRBJ1-4	many	CSASPFKGGEKLFF	TGCAGTGCTAGTCCATTCAAAGGTGGTGAAAAACTGTTTTTT
NA	TRBV5-4	TRBJ2-5	many	CASRPGPSQETQYF	TGTGCCAGCAGACCGGGCCCATCCCAAGAGACCCAGTACTTC
TRBD2	TRBV29-1	TRBJ2-5	many	CSVEEGLAGGPGETQYF	TGCAGCGTTGAAGAGGGACTAGCGGGAGGGCCGGGAGAGACCCAGTACTTC
TRBD1	TRBV7-9	TRBJ2-7	many	CASSSTQGAFSYEQYF	TGTGCCAGCAGCTCAACCCAGGGGGCCTTCTCCTACGAGCAGTACTTC
NA	TRBV7-3	TRBJ1-2	few	CASSLEAGRGYGYTF	TGTGCCAGCAGCTTAGAGGCGGGGCGGGGCTATGGCTACACCTTC
TRBD2	TRBV6-1	TRBJ2-7	many	CASRGSGKRSYEQYF	TGTGCCAGCAGGGGCAGCGGGAAGAGGTCCTACGAGCAGTACTTC
NA	TRBV19	TRBJ1-2	many	CASSIRRGEGYGYTF	TGTGCCAGTAGTATCCGGCGCGGGGAAGGCTATGGCTACACCTTC
TRBD1	TRBV3-1	TRBJ1-6	many	CASSRGQSSYNSPLHF	TGTGCCAGCAGCCGGGGACAGAGCTCCTATAATTCACCCCTCCACTTT